What follows is one T cell receptor beta chain and its context. What it recognizes is unknown. The protocol was immunoSEQ multiplex PCR, while the TCRdb copy is restricted to in-frame clones and leaves out a portion. The sample contains approximately 130,000 clones, approximately 94% of which appear only once. The data are from a study of T cell responses to AZD1222 COVID-19 vaccine. General study findings and limits: Donors were chiefly white British, with a greater number of females, and clonal diversity was perhaps underestimated. Unmutated regions of variants are reportedly targeted by nearly half of spike-specific TCRs. Spike as a whole was targeted by vaccine-associated CD4 TCRs, dominant at 160-218 and 743-854.

The CDR3 runs to 16 residues. Germline CDR1 reads SEHNR; CDR2 reads FQNEAQ (reference sequence). V was trimmed by 1 base and J by 2 bases, leaving 15 bases between them. The chain combines TRBV7-9 with TRBJ2-7; maybe TRBD1 (6 bases). This receptor was taken from an adult in good health. The sequenced sample was peripheral blood, obtained on day 0 of AZD1222 vaccination. CDR3 DNA: TGTGCCAGCAGCTTAGGAGGCGGACAGCAGACCTACGAGCAGTACTTC. It translates to CASSLGGGQQTYEQYF.